The next 30 T cell receptor beta chains were all read from a single sample in a study of T cell responses to AZD1222 COVID-19 vaccine (dated by TCRdb to 2020 to 2022). Libraries came from the immunoSEQ multiplex PCR assay. TCRdb retrieved this table from immuneACCESS and kept in-frame rearrangements only. Not all clones are present; in checked studies, unresolved V genes account for under half, and no reason is known for the remainder. For this sample the table gives 150,000 to 200,000 clones, of which approximately 90% were detected only once. In total, the top ten clones hold about 4.3% of the sample. Per the publication, the time point label means: about 28 days (+/-7) after the second vaccine dose. The treatment or condition label, as the study defines it: meningococcal conjugate vaccine given as trial control. This specimen was peripheral blood, taken 28 days after the second dose of the MenACWY control vaccine. The receptors originated from an adult who received the MenACWY meningococcal vaccine as a control.

The chain is built from TRBV29-1 and TRBJ1-1; unclear D gene. CDR3 length: 14 amino acids. V dropped 3 bases and J dropped 3 bases, with 14 bases sitting between them. The germline gives CDR1 SQVTM, CDR2 ANQGSEA. The CDR3 nucleotides read TGCAGCGTTGATCCTAGTGTCTCCCACACTGAAGCTTTCTTT. It translates to CSVDPSVSHTEAFF.

The V call is TRBV4-2, the J call TRBJ2-5, with 11 positions matching TRBD1. CDR1 is LGHNA and CDR2 is YNFKEQ in the germline V gene. J was trimmed by 1 base and V by 0 bases; bases with no gene match: 10. The length of the CDR3 is 19 residues. CDR3 sequence: CASSQEFGDRGGTQETQYF. CDR3 in DNA: TGTGCCAGCAGCCAAGAATTTGGGGACAGGGGGGGTACCCAAGAGACCCAGTACTTC.

The chain is built from TRBV4-1 and TRBJ1-2; D may be TRBD1 (5 bases). CDR1 and CDR2 (germline): MGHRA, YSYEKL. Deletions cut 0 bases from V and 4 bases from J, with 30 bases between. The CDR3 extends over 21 amino acids. This CDR3 reads CASSQDAPYFWDPSRGYGYTF. The CDR3 DNA follows: TGCGCCAGCAGCCAAGATGCCCCCTATTTTTGGGACCCCTCACGAGGCTATGGCTACACCTTC.

This clone was observed once. The chain employs TRBV27 and TRBJ2-7; unclear D gene. The CDR3 is 10 residues long. Trimming left V 2 bases short and J 5 bases short, with 1 base between. The germline gives CDR1 MNHEY, CDR2 SMNVEV (reference sequence). The CDR3 DNA is TGTGCCAGCAGTTTAAACGAGCAGTACTTC. Amino acids: CASSLNEQYF.

The chain couples TRBV28 to TRBJ2-7; 9 nucleotides line up with TRBD1. Looked up from germline, CDR1 is MDHEN and CDR2 is SYDVKM. V lost 6 bases to trimming and J lost 4 bases; unmatched junction nucleotides: 7. The CDR3 spans 14 residues. The CDR3 nucleotides are TGTGCCAGCAGATACCGGGACAGGGTTTACGAGCAGTACTTC. Translating gives CASRYRDRVYEQYF. Full variable domain (outside the CDR3, taken from reference TRBV28 and TRBJ2-7): DVKVTQSSRYLVKRTGEKVFLECVQDMDHENMFWYRQDPGLGLRLIYFSYDVKMKEKGDIPEGYSVSREKKERFSLILESASTNQTSMYLCASRYRDRVYEQYFGPGTRLTVT.

The V and J genes are TRBV5-1 and TRBJ1-1; a weak D match, TRBD1 (5 bases). Trimming took 4 bases from V and 4 from J, leaving 14 bases between them. The CDR3 runs 14 residues. CDR1 is SGHRS and CDR2 is YFSETQ in the germline V gene. CDR3 DNA sequence: TGCGCCAGCAGCCCAGGGCCCATAGCCACTGAAGCTTTCTTT. Amino acid sequence: CASSPGPIATEAFF.

The rearrangement links TRBV5-1 to TRBJ1-6; 7 nucleotides match TRBD1. The CDR3 loop spans 15 amino acids. J gave up 7 bases and V 4 bases, and 8 bases lay outside the gene matches. Germline-derived CDR1 and CDR2 are SGHRS and YFSETQ. In nucleotides, the CDR3 is TGCGCCAGCAGCCTACAGGGGAAGGGAAATTCACCCCTCCACTTT. It specifies CASSLQGKGNSPLHF. The full variable domain, with the rest looked up from reference TRBV5-1 and TRBJ1-6, is KAGVTQTPRYLIKTRGQQVTLSCSPISGHRSVSWYQQTPGQGLQFLFEYFSETQRNKGNFPGRFSGRQFSNSRSEMNVSTLELGDSALYLCASSLQGKGNSPLHFGNGTRLTVT.

The chain links TRBV28 to TRBJ1-3, with TRBD1 as a possible D gene (5 bases). The CDR3 consists of 16 residues. V was cut by 3 bases and J by 1 base, with 13 bases left in between. Germline CDR1 MDHEN, CDR2 SYDVKM. This CDR3 is CASSLGGFASGNTIYF. In DNA form, the CDR3 reads TGTGCCAGCAGTTTGGGGGGGTTTGCTTCTGGAAACACCATATATTTT.

The table lists this clone with a few counts. The chain recombines TRBV13 with TRBJ2-7; no definite D call. CDR3 length equals 12 residues. Germline CDR1 PRHDT, CDR2 FYEKMQ (reference sequence). V was cut by 5 bases and J by 5 bases, with 10 bases left in between. The CDR3 region is CASSLMTDEQYF. DNA for the CDR3: TGTGCCAGCAGCCTCATGACGGACGAGCAGTACTTC.

V usage is TRBV19 and J usage is TRBJ2-1, with D unclear. Germline CDR1 reads LNHDA; CDR2 reads SQIVND (reference sequence). The germline V and J ends were trimmed by 5 bases and 5 bases, with 4 bases remaining between them. The CDR3 runs to 11 residues. The CDR3 reads CASSAHNEQFF. The CDR3 coding sequence is TGTGCCAGTAGTGCCCACAATGAGCAGTTCTTC.

CDR3 bases: TGCGCCAGCAGCCTGGTTAATGAAAAACTGTTTTTT. Protein product: CASSLVNEKLFF. The chain links TRBV4-1 to TRBJ1-4; no reliable D call. CDR1 is MGHRA and CDR2 is YSYEKL in the germline V gene. The CDR3 extends over 12 amino acids. Trimming took off 4 bases at V and 4 bases at J, with 4 bases between the two ends.

This sequence joins TRBV6-4 and TRBJ1-1; 8 nucleotides line up with TRBD1. The trim removed 6 bases at V and 2 bases at J, leaving 5 bases unmatched. This CDR3 is 14 amino acids long. Germline V gene lookup returns CDR1 MRHNA and CDR2 SNTAGT. CDR3 sequence: CASRRTGINTEAFF. CDR3 DNA: TGTGCCAGCAGACGGACAGGGATAAACACTGAAGCTTTCTTT.

This clone came up a few times. This CDR3 is CSASEPPSREQYF. The CDR3 DNA reads TGCAGTGCTAGTGAGCCTCCATCTCGCGAGCAGTACTTC. The chain uses TRBV20-1 and TRBJ2-7; the D is unclear. The CDR3 contains 13 residues. Germline values: CDR1 DFQATT, CDR2 SNEGSKA (reference sequence). V shed 3 bases and J shed 6 bases, with 15 bases lying between them.

The V and J genes are TRBV5-1 and TRBJ2-1; D unresolved. The CDR3 length is 12 residues. Germline CDR1 SGHRS, CDR2 YFSETQ. Deletions cut 0 bases from V and 6 bases from J, with 4 bases between. This chain's CDR3 is CASSLGTNEQFF. The CDR3 DNA follows: TGCGCCAGCAGCTTGGGAACCAATGAGCAGTTCTTC.

The rearrangement links TRBV14 to TRBJ1-6; 7 nucleotides match TRBD1. The length of the CDR3 is 15 residues. Germline V gene sequence: CDR1 SGHDN, CDR2 FVKESK. V was clipped by 0 bases and J by 8 bases; unmatched bases: 4. The CDR3 region is CASSQDAGGYSPLHF. CDR3 DNA: TGTGCCAGCAGCCAAGATGCAGGGGGTTATTCACCCCTCCACTTT.

This sequence joins TRBV2 and TRBJ1-1; D remains ambiguous. The CDR3 is made up of 13 amino acids. V lost 1 base and J 0 bases, leaving 3 bases between the germline ends. Germline CDR1 SNHLY, CDR2 FYNNEI. The CDR3 DNA is TGTGCCAGCAGTGAAGAACTGAACACTGAAGCTTTCTTT. Translating it yields CASSEELNTEAFF.

This clone was detected only a few times. The rearrangement uses TRBV3-1 (or the pseudogene TRBV3-2) and TRBJ2-5, with 9 bases that match TRBD2. Germline CDR1 and CDR2: LGHDT and YNNKEL (reference sequence). This CDR3 has 17 residues. With 4 bases clipped from V and 9 bases from J, the junction kept 18 bases outside the gene matches. CDR3 sequence: CASSPHLGLASDGAQYF. Here the CDR3 DNA reads TGTGCCAGCAGCCCCCACCTAGGACTAGCGTCCGACGGGGCCCAGTACTTC.

The chain has TRBV28 and TRBJ1-3; TRBD1 is a possible D gene (5 bases). V was shortened by 6 bases and J by 5 bases, with 26 bases between the two germline ends. There are 18 residues in the CDR3. Germline V gene data show CDR1 as MDHEN and CDR2 as SYDVKM. The CDR3 region is CASRPPYPGTDNRNTIYF. The CDR3 DNA is TGTGCCAGCAGGCCTCCTTATCCCGGGACCGACAATCGAAACACCATATATTTT.

The chain links TRBV7-2 to TRBJ2-5; TRBD2 aligns across 8 bases. Germline V gene data show CDR1 as SGHTA and CDR2 as FQGNSA. The ends lost 1 base at V and 3 bases at J; junction bases unmatched: 4. The CDR3 runs 15 residues. CDR3 bases: TGTGCCAGCAGCTTAGATACAGCGGGAGAAGAGACCCAGTACTTC. Protein: CASSLDTAGEETQYF. The whole variable domain, remainder taken from reference TRBV7-2 and TRBJ2-5, is GAGVSQSPSNKVTEKGKDVELRCDPISGHTALYWYRQSLGQGLEFLIYFQGNSAPDKSGLPSDRFSAERTGGSVSTLTIQRTQQEDSAVYLCASSLDTAGEETQYFGPGTRLLVL.

The CDR3 spells CASSLGLARPGYTF. The CDR3 DNA reads TGTGCCAGCAGCTTGGGTCTGGCAAGACCTGGCTACACCTTC. The chain combines TRBV5-5 with TRBJ1-2; D unresolved. This CDR3 spans 14 amino acids. Germline V lookup: CDR1 SGHKS, CDR2 YYEKEE (reference sequence). Trimming removed 0 bases from V and 7 bases from J, with 13 bases in between.

This clone appeared a single time. CDR3: CASSDSGGLRTGELFF. For the CDR3, the DNA is TGTGCCAGCAGTGACTCGGGGGGCCTCCGCACCGGGGAGCTGTTTTTT. The J gene is TRBJ2-2, the V gene TRBV6-4; D is perhaps TRBD1 or TRBD2 (6 bases each). Deletions cut 0 bases from V and 4 bases from J, with 12 bases between. The CDR3 runs to 16 residues. Germline V CDR1 and CDR2: MRHNA, SNTAGT.

The chain has TRBV24-1 and TRBJ1-5, with 10 bases aligning to TRBD1. There are 16 residues in the CDR3. Losses at the gene ends were 2 bases for V and 3 bases for J; bases not matched to a gene: 3. Germline V gene lookup returns CDR1 KGHDR and CDR2 SFDVKD. CDR3 protein: CATSDSDRGFNQPQHF. In DNA, the CDR3 is TGTGCCACCAGTGATTCGGACAGGGGGTTCAATCAGCCCCAGCATTTT.

The chain joins TRBV19 to TRBJ1-1; D is uncertain. Germline CDR1 is LNHDA and CDR2 is SQIVND (reference sequence). The CDR3 runs to 15 residues. V dropped 3 bases and J dropped 4 bases, with 15 bases sitting between them. CDR3 bases: TGTGCCAGTAGTATCTACCCCAGGTTGATCACTGAAGCTTTCTTT. This encodes CASSIYPRLITEAFF.

The chain joins TRBV5-1 to TRBJ2-7; 16 nucleotides align to TRBD2. Trimming cost V 3 bases and J 4 bases; bases outside gene matches: 4. The CDR3 runs 16 residues. Germline CDR1 reads SGHRS; CDR2 reads YFSETQ. CDR3 protein: CASSWRGLAGGYEQYF. As DNA, the CDR3 is TGCGCCAGCAGCTGGAGGGGACTAGCGGGAGGGTACGAGCAGTACTTC.

This rearrangement joins TRBV7-9 to TRBJ1-1; D gene unclear. This CDR3 region has 14 residues. V gave up 5 bases and J gave up 1 base, with 11 bases separating them. Germline assignment: CDR1 SEHNR and CDR2 FQNEAQ (reference sequence). CDR3 protein: CASSATGGNTEAFF. Here the CDR3 DNA reads TGTGCCAGCAGCGCAACGGGAGGGAACACTGAAGCTTTCTTT. Using reference TRBV7-9 and TRBJ1-1 for the parts outside the CDR3, the full variable domain is DTGVSQNPRHKITKRGQNVTFRCDPISEHNRLYWYRQTLGQGPEFLTYFQNEAQLEKSRLLSDRFSAERPKGSFSTLEIQRTEQGDSAMYLCASSATGGNTEAFFGQGTRLTVV.

This clone showed up just a few times. The chain has TRBV4-3 and TRBJ2-7; 11 bases are a match to TRBD2. CDR1 and CDR2 from the germline V gene are LGHNA and YSLEER. J gave up 2 bases and V 1 base, and 4 bases lay outside the gene matches. This CDR3 is 16 amino acids long. The CDR3 protein is CASSQAGTSGPYEQYF. CDR3 coding DNA: TGCGCCAGCAGCCAAGCCGGGACTAGCGGTCCCTACGAGCAGTACTTC.

The chain recombines TRBV6-5 with TRBJ1-5; a possible D gene is TRBD1 (6 bases). The germline V gene has CDR1 MNHEY and CDR2 SVGAGI. The CDR3 is 15 amino acids. Between the trimmed V and J ends, which lost 0 bases and 9 bases, there was a span of 15 bases. CDR3 region: CASSYSQGRISPQHF. The CDR3 DNA reads as TGTGCCAGCAGTTACTCGCAGGGGCGGATCTCGCCCCAGCATTTT.

The CDR3 loop reads CASSLNEQGYGYTF. The DNA of the CDR3 is TGCGCCAGCAGCCTTAATGAACAGGGTTATGGCTACACCTTC. The rearrangement joins TRBV4-3 to TRBJ1-2; maybe TRBD1 (6 bases). The CDR3 loop spans 14 amino acids. Trimming cost V 4 bases and J 5 bases, with 14 bases left between them. Germline CDR1 is LGHNA and CDR2 is YSLEER.

The chain recombines TRBV4-2 with TRBJ1-2; 10 nucleotides match TRBD1. The CDR3 contains 13 residues. Germline loops: CDR1 LGHNA, CDR2 YNFKEQ. The V and J ends lost 5 bases and 10 bases, in that order; junction bases with no gene match: 7. The CDR3 region has the DNA TGTGCCAGCAGCGCCCGGGACAGGGGTCTCTACACCTTC. Amino acid sequence: CASSARDRGLYTF.

The chain links TRBV19 to TRBJ2-7; perhaps TRBD1 as D (6 bases). The CDR3 length is 14 residues. V gave up 10 bases and J gave up 3 bases, with 19 bases separating them. Germline assignment: CDR1 LNHDA and CDR2 SQIVND (reference sequence). The CDR3 protein is CATTPSGQHYEQYF. CDR3 nucleotide sequence: TGTGCCACCACGCCGTCGGGACAACACTACGAGCAGTACTTC.